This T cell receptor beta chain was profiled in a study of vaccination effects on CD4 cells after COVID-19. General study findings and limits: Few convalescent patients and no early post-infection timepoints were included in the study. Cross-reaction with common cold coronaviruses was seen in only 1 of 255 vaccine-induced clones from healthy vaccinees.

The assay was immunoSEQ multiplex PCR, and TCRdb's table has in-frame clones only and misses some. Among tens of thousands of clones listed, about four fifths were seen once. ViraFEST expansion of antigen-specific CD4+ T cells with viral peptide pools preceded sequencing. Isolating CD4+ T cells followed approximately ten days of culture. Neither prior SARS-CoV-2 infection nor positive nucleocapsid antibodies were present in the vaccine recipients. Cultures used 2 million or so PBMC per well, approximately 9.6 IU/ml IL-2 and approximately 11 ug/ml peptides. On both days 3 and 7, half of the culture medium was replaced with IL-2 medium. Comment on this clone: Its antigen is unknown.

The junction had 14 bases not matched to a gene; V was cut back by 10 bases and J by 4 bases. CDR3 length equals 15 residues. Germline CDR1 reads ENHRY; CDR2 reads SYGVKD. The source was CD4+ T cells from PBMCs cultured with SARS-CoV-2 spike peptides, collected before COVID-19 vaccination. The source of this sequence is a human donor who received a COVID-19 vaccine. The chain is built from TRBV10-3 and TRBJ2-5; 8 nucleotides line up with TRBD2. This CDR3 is CATAWSGGEGETQYF. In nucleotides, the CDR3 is TGTGCCACCGCATGGTCCGGGGGGGAAGGAGAGACCCAGTACTTC.